Listed below are T cell receptor beta chains from one sample, sequenced in a study of blood T cell repertoires in COVID-19. Clones were sequenced by immunoSEQ multiplex PCR, and TCRdb holds only the in-frame ones, with some missing. The sample has under 150,000 clones, over 70% seen once; the top ten hold 1.5% to 1.7%. The specimen sequenced was peripheral blood. Source of these receptors: a man over 45 with acute or convalescent COVID-19. The CDR3 runs from the conserved cysteine through the conserved F or W. A D gene is named only where the DNA matches it firmly. Part of the rows lack a size; the others show once, few, many or a class for expanded clones.

clone_size: -; v_call: TRBV15; d_call: TRBD1; cdr3_length: 15; j_call: TRBJ1-2; cdr3_nt: TGTGCCACCAGCGCCAGAGGGGGCCTGAACTATGGCTACACCTTC; cdr3_aa: CATSARGGLNYGYTF
clone_size: -; v_call: TRBV9; d_call: TRBD1; cdr3_length: 16; j_call: TRBJ1-3; cdr3_nt: TGTGCCAGCAGCCCGAGGGACAGGGTAACTGGAAACACCATATATTTT; cdr3_aa: CASSPRDRVTGNTIYF
clone_size: -; v_call: TRBV7-2; d_call: -; cdr3_length: 13; j_call: TRBJ1-5; cdr3_nt: TGTGCCAGCAGCTTAAGGTCGGGTACGCCCCAGCATTTT; cdr3_aa: CASSLRSGTPQHF
clone_size: -; v_call: TRBV29-1; d_call: -; cdr3_length: 14; j_call: TRBJ2-1; cdr3_nt: TGCAGCGGGAGCTCCGGGACAAGGAGAGATGAGCAGTTCTTC; cdr3_aa: CSGSSGTRRDEQFF
clone_size: -; v_call: TRBV5-5; d_call: TRBD1; cdr3_length: 15; j_call: TRBJ1-2; cdr3_nt: TGTGCCAGCAGCTTCCTAACTAGACAGGGTAGTGGCTACACCTTC; cdr3_aa: CASSFLTRQGSGYTF
clone_size: -; v_call: TRBV2; d_call: TRBD1; cdr3_length: 14; j_call: TRBJ1-2; cdr3_nt: TGTGCCAGCAGTCGACAGGGACAGGACTATGGCTACACCTTC; cdr3_aa: CASSRQGQDYGYTF
clone_size: once; v_call: TRBV28; d_call: -; cdr3_length: 17; j_call: TRBJ1-3; cdr3_nt: TGTGCCAGCAGTTTGGGGGGTTTTCCAAGCTCTGGAAACACCATATATTTT; cdr3_aa: CASSLGGFPSSGNTIYF
clone_size: -; v_call: TRBV19; d_call: TRBD1; cdr3_length: 13; j_call: TRBJ1-2; cdr3_nt: TGTGCCAGTGAGCCCCAGGGGGCTGGTGGCTACACCTTC; cdr3_aa: CASEPQGAGGYTF
clone_size: once; v_call: TRBV9; d_call: TRBD1; cdr3_length: 14; j_call: TRBJ1-2; cdr3_nt: TGTGCCAGCAGCGTTGGACAGGGTTCCTATGGCTACACCTTC; cdr3_aa: CASSVGQGSYGYTF
clone_size: -; v_call: TRBV3-1/TRBV3-2; d_call: TRBD1; cdr3_length: 15; j_call: TRBJ1-6; cdr3_nt: TGTGCCAGCAGCCCCCTTACAGGGGCGGGTTCACCCCTCCACTTT; cdr3_aa: CASSPLTGAGSPLHF
clone_size: -; v_call: TRBV30; d_call: -; cdr3_length: 18; j_call: TRBJ2-5; cdr3_nt: TGTGCCTGGAGTGTATCATCGTGGGCTGCTCGAATCCAAGAGACCCAGTACTTC; cdr3_aa: CAWSVSSWAARIQETQYF
clone_size: once; v_call: TRBV5-1; d_call: -; cdr3_length: 14; j_call: TRBJ1-6; cdr3_nt: TGCGCCAGCAGCTTGGAAGGGGGAAACTCACCCCTCCACTTT; cdr3_aa: CASSLEGGNSPLHF
clone_size: -; v_call: TRBV3-1/TRBV3-2; d_call: -; cdr3_length: 15; j_call: TRBJ1-1; cdr3_nt: TGTGCCAGCAGCCCCTCCGGGACACAGAACACTGAAGCTTTCTTT; cdr3_aa: CASSPSGTQNTEAFF
clone_size: -; v_call: TRBV5-4; d_call: TRBD1; cdr3_length: 14; j_call: TRBJ2-3; cdr3_nt: TGTGCCAGCAATCTACGACAGGGACCAGATACGCAGTATTTT; cdr3_aa: CASNLRQGPDTQYF
clone_size: -; v_call: TRBV10-2; d_call: -; cdr3_length: 14; j_call: TRBJ1-2; cdr3_nt: TGCGCCAGCAGTGAATCAGGAGGGGCATATGGCTACACCTTC; cdr3_aa: CASSESGGAYGYTF
clone_size: -; v_call: TRBV2; d_call: TRBD2; cdr3_length: 17; j_call: TRBJ2-1; cdr3_nt: TGTGCCAGCAGTTCAGCGGGGGGACTCCCCCTGCGGAATGAGCAGTTCTTC; cdr3_aa: CASSSAGGLPLRNEQFF
clone_size: -; v_call: TRBV6-2/TRBV6-3; d_call: TRBD2; cdr3_length: 19; j_call: TRBJ2-2; cdr3_nt: TGTGCCAGCAGACCTCACCCGGGGGGACTAGCGGGTGGTACCGGGGAGCTGTTTTTT; cdr3_aa: CASRPHPGGLAGGTGELFF
clone_size: -; v_call: TRBV29-1; d_call: -; cdr3_length: 13; j_call: TRBJ1-4; cdr3_nt: TGCAGCGTTGAGACAGCAACTAATGAAAAACTGTTTTTT; cdr3_aa: CSVETATNEKLFF
clone_size: -; v_call: TRBV4-1; d_call: TRBD2; cdr3_length: 17; j_call: TRBJ2-1; cdr3_nt: TGCGCCAGCAGCCAAGATATGGGTAGCGGGGCCCCGGATGAGCAGTTCTTC; cdr3_aa: CASSQDMGSGAPDEQFF
clone_size: once; v_call: TRBV7-3; d_call: -; cdr3_length: 13; j_call: TRBJ1-4; cdr3_nt: TGTGCCAGCAGTACTAATCAGGGTGAAAAACTGTTTTTT; cdr3_aa: CASSTNQGEKLFF
clone_size: -; v_call: TRBV25-1; d_call: TRBD1; cdr3_length: 15; j_call: TRBJ2-1; cdr3_nt: TGTGCCAGCAGTGAGGACAGGAGGTCCTACAATGAGCAGTTCTTC; cdr3_aa: CASSEDRRSYNEQFF
clone_size: -; v_call: TRBV5-1; d_call: TRBD1; cdr3_length: 15; j_call: TRBJ1-6; cdr3_nt: TGCGCCAGCAGCTCCACGGGACAGTCGAATTCACCCCTCCACTTT; cdr3_aa: CASSSTGQSNSPLHF
clone_size: -; v_call: TRBV20-1; d_call: TRBD2; cdr3_length: 11; j_call: TRBJ2-1; cdr3_nt: TGCAGTGCAAGGGGAGGGAATGAGCAGTTCTTC; cdr3_aa: CSARGGNEQFF
clone_size: -; v_call: TRBV11-2; d_call: -; cdr3_length: 14; j_call: TRBJ2-2; cdr3_nt: TGTGCCAGCAGTTGGTGGAGGGGAACCGGGGAGCTGTTTTTT; cdr3_aa: CASSWWRGTGELFF
clone_size: -; v_call: TRBV6-5; d_call: -; cdr3_length: 14; j_call: TRBJ1-6; cdr3_nt: TGTGCCAGCAGTATACAGAGGGATAATTCACCCCTCCACTTT; cdr3_aa: CASSIQRDNSPLHF
clone_size: -; v_call: TRBV28; d_call: TRBD1; cdr3_length: 14; j_call: TRBJ1-6; cdr3_nt: TGTGCCAGCAGAGTGACAGGGAGAAATTCACCCCTCCACTTT; cdr3_aa: CASRVTGRNSPLHF
clone_size: -; v_call: TRBV19; d_call: -; cdr3_length: 13; j_call: TRBJ1-3; cdr3_nt: TGTGCCAGTAATGAGGGGGTCGGAAACACCATATATTTT; cdr3_aa: CASNEGVGNTIYF
clone_size: -; v_call: TRBV28; d_call: -; cdr3_length: 12; j_call: TRBJ1-5; cdr3_nt: TGTGCCAGCAGGGAGGTTGGTCAGCCCCAGCATTTT; cdr3_aa: CASREVGQPQHF
clone_size: -; v_call: TRBV5-8; d_call: -; cdr3_length: 13; j_call: TRBJ1-2; cdr3_nt: TGTGCCAGCAGCGTGGGGCCGATCTATGGCTACACCTTC; cdr3_aa: CASSVGPIYGYTF
clone_size: -; v_call: TRBV5-3; d_call: TRBD2; cdr3_length: 17; j_call: TRBJ2-3; cdr3_nt: TGTGCCAGAAGCAGGACTAGCGGGGGGGCCCAGACAGATACGCAGTATTTT; cdr3_aa: CARSRTSGGAQTDTQYF
clone_size: -; v_call: TRBV19; d_call: TRBD1; cdr3_length: 15; j_call: TRBJ1-1; cdr3_nt: TGTGCCAGTAGTCCCAGTGGACAGGGGGGACCTGAAGCTTTCTTT; cdr3_aa: CASSPSGQGGPEAFF
clone_size: -; v_call: TRBV5-8; d_call: TRBD2; cdr3_length: 16; j_call: TRBJ2-3; cdr3_nt: TGTGCCAGCAGCCTCTCTCCGGGGGGGCGTACAGATACGCAGTATTTT; cdr3_aa: CASSLSPGGRTDTQYF
clone_size: -; v_call: TRBV20-1; d_call: TRBD1; cdr3_length: 11; j_call: TRBJ2-3; cdr3_nt: TGCAGTGCTAGCCTGACAGGGGGGACGTATTTT; cdr3_aa: CSASLTGGTYF
clone_size: -; v_call: TRBV5-4; d_call: TRBD1; cdr3_length: 14; j_call: TRBJ1-6; cdr3_nt: TGTGCCAGCAGCTGGGGACAGGGTAATTCACCCCTCCACTTT; cdr3_aa: CASSWGQGNSPLHF
clone_size: -; v_call: TRBV9; d_call: -; cdr3_length: 16; j_call: TRBJ1-1; cdr3_nt: TGTGCCAGCAGCGTAGACCCGCCTGACGGAGGGACTGAAGCTTTCTTT; cdr3_aa: CASSVDPPDGGTEAFF
clone_size: -; v_call: TRBV5-4; d_call: -; cdr3_length: 15; j_call: TRBJ1-1; cdr3_nt: TGTGCCAGCAGCTTGGCGACGGGGGGTGACACTGAAGCTTTCTTT; cdr3_aa: CASSLATGGDTEAFF
clone_size: -; v_call: TRBV5-4; d_call: -; cdr3_length: 13; j_call: TRBJ1-1; cdr3_nt: TGTGCCAGCAGTATAACAGACAACACTGAAGCTTTCTTT; cdr3_aa: CASSITDNTEAFF
clone_size: -; v_call: TRBV7-3; d_call: TRBD1; cdr3_length: 14; j_call: TRBJ2-7; cdr3_nt: TGTGCCAGCAGCGAGACAGGGGCAAGGGACGAGCAGTACTTC; cdr3_aa: CASSETGARDEQYF
clone_size: -; v_call: TRBV7-6; d_call: TRBD1; cdr3_length: 19; j_call: TRBJ2-1; cdr3_nt: TGTGCCAGCAGCTTAGGCCTGACCCGTCGGGGACAGGGCAACAATGAGCAGTTCTTC; cdr3_aa: CASSLGLTRRGQGNNEQFF
clone_size: -; v_call: TRBV19; d_call: TRBD1; cdr3_length: 14; j_call: TRBJ1-6; cdr3_nt: TGTGCCAGTAGACCCGGGACAGGGGATTCACCCCTCCACTTT; cdr3_aa: CASRPGTGDSPLHF
clone_size: -; v_call: TRBV5-1; d_call: -; cdr3_length: 12; j_call: TRBJ1-1; cdr3_nt: TGCGCCAGCAGCTTGATGGAGCCCCCAGCTTTCTTT; cdr3_aa: CASSLMEPPAFF
clone_size: -; v_call: TRBV5-1; d_call: -; cdr3_length: 14; j_call: TRBJ1-5; cdr3_nt: TGCGCCAGCAGCCTCGGGGGAGGCAATCAGCCCCAGCATTTT; cdr3_aa: CASSLGGGNQPQHF
clone_size: -; v_call: TRBV10-3; d_call: -; cdr3_length: 18; j_call: TRBJ1-5; cdr3_nt: TGTGCCATCAGTGAGTCGAATCTCGCAGGGTCGACCTCTTCAACCCAGCATTTT; cdr3_aa: CAISESNLAGSTSSTQHF
clone_size: -; v_call: TRBV5-1; d_call: TRBD1; cdr3_length: 14; j_call: TRBJ2-5; cdr3_nt: TGCGCCAGCAGGCCCGGGACAGCCCAAGAGACCCAGTACTTC; cdr3_aa: CASRPGTAQETQYF
clone_size: -; v_call: TRBV5-1; d_call: -; cdr3_length: 15; j_call: TRBJ2-1; cdr3_nt: TGCGCCAGCAGCCCTGGCCAGGGCTCCTACAATGAGCAGTTCTTC; cdr3_aa: CASSPGQGSYNEQFF
clone_size: -; v_call: TRBV14; d_call: -; cdr3_length: 12; j_call: TRBJ2-7; cdr3_nt: TGTGCCAGCAGCCAAACGAGATACGAGCAGTACTTC; cdr3_aa: CASSQTRYEQYF
clone_size: -; v_call: TRBV5-1; d_call: -; cdr3_length: 14; j_call: TRBJ2-7; cdr3_nt: TGCGCCAGCAGCTTGGCGGCAGGGTCTTACGAGCAGTACTTC; cdr3_aa: CASSLAAGSYEQYF
clone_size: once; v_call: TRBV3-1/TRBV3-2; d_call: TRBD2; cdr3_length: 16; j_call: TRBJ2-5; cdr3_nt: TGTGCCAGCAGCCTTACTAGCGGGGGGGCCGGGGAGACCCAGTACTTC; cdr3_aa: CASSLTSGGAGETQYF
clone_size: -; v_call: TRBV5-1; d_call: -; cdr3_length: 16; j_call: TRBJ2-3; cdr3_nt: TGCGCCAGCAGCTTGGGGTCGGGACATCCCACAGATACGCAGTATTTT; cdr3_aa: CASSLGSGHPTDTQYF
clone_size: -; v_call: TRBV5-1; d_call: TRBD2; cdr3_length: 15; j_call: TRBJ2-3; cdr3_nt: TGCGCCAGCAGCTACTCCGGGGACTACCCGGATACGCAGTATTTT; cdr3_aa: CASSYSGDYPDTQYF
clone_size: -; v_call: TRBV7-2; d_call: TRBD1; cdr3_length: 15; j_call: TRBJ1-5; cdr3_nt: TGTGCCAGCAGCACTCGGACAGGGGAGTATCAGCCCCAGCATTTT; cdr3_aa: CASSTRTGEYQPQHF